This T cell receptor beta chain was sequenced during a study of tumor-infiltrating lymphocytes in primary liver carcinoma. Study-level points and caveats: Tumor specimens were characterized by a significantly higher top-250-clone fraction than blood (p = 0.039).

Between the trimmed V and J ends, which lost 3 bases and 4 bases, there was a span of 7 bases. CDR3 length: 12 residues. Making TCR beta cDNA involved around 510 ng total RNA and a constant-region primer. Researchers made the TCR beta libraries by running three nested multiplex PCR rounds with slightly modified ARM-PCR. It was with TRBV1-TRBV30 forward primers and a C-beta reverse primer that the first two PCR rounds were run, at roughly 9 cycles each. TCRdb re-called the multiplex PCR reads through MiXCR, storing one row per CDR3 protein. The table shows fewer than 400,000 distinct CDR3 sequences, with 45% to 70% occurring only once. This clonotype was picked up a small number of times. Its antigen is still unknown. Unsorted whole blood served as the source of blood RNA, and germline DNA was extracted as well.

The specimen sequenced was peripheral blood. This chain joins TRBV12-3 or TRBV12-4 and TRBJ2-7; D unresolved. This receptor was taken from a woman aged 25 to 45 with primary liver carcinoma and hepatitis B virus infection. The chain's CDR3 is CASSLGIYEQYF. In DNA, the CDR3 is TGTGCCAGCAGTTTGGGGATTTACGAGCAGTACTTC.